This T cell receptor beta chain was obtained from a study of blood T cell repertoires in COVID-19. Study in general: The cDNA or gDNA used as material had been derived from T cells, B-cell-depleted T cells, or PBMCs.

Authors' processing steps: Estimation of nucleated cell counts relied on the amplification of reference gene primers. TCRdb keeps only in-frame clones here, not all; method: immunoSEQ multiplex PCR. V and J calls and clone size are as listed in that table; D and trimming were resolved from the DNA. Of under 350,000 clones listed, less than 90% were seen once; the top ten hold 13%. Trimming took off 0 bases at V and 11 bases at J, with 13 bases between the two ends. The V gene's germline CDR1 is LGHNA and CDR2 YSLEER. The CDR3 extends over 13 amino acids. The chain employs TRBV4-3 and TRBJ1-1; D possibly corresponds to TRBD1 (5 bases). The sequence was collected from a human donor in a cohort sampled during active COVID-19. Material for sequencing was peripheral blood. The CDR3 DNA is TGCGCCAGCAGCCAAGATTTAGGGGCTGGGGCTTTCTTT. Its protein is CASSQDLGAGAFF.